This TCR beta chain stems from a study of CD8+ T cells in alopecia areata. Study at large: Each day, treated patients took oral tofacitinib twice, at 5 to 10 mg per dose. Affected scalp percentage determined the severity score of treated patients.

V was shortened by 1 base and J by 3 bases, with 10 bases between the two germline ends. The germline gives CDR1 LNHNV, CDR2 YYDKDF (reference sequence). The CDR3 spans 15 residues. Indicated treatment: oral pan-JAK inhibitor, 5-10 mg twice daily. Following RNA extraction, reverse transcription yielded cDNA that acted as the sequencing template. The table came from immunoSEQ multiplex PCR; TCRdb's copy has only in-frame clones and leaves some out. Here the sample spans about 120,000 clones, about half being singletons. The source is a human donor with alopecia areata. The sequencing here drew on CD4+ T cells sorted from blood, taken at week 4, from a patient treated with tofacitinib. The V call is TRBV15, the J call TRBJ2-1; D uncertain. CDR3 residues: CATSRVGQDYNEQFF. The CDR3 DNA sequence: TGTGCCACCAGCAGAGTGGGCCAGGACTACAATGAGCAGTTCTTC. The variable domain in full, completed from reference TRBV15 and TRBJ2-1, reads DAMVIQNPRYQVTQFGKPVTLSCSQTLNHNVMYWYQQKSSQAPKLLFHYYDKDFNNEADTPDNFQSRRPNTSFCFLDIRSPGLGDTAMYLCATSRVGQDYNEQFFGPGTRLTVL.